Listed here are 32 T cell receptor beta chains from one sample, sequenced in a study of OX40 agonist ivuxolimab in advanced cancers. TCRdb's copy holds only in-frame clones and misses some; the assay was immunoSEQ multiplex PCR. The sample has about 79,000 clones; around 82% are singletons. The sample in question was CD4+ or CD8+ T cells sorted from blood, obtained in a trial of the OX40 agonist ivuxolimab. The origin of the receptors is an adult with an advanced solid tumor such as melanoma, head and neck, liver or kidney cancer.

In nucleotides, the CDR3 is TGTGCCTGGAGTATGGGGGGTACCCCCGGGGCAGGGGCGGACGGGGAGCTGTTTTTT. As protein: CAWSMGGTPGAGADGELFF. The V gene is TRBV30, the J gene TRBJ2-2, with D perhaps TRBD1 or TRBD2 (6 bases each). Trimming took off 2 bases at V and 7 bases at J, with 29 bases between the two ends. CDR3 length: 19 amino acids. Per germline, CDR1 GTSNPN and CDR2 SVGIG (reference sequence).

This clone was seen only once. V gene TRBV11-3 combines with J gene TRBJ1-5; D uncertain. The germline V gene encodes CDR1 SGHNT and CDR2 YENEEA. Trimming removed 0 bases from V and 4 bases from J, with 10 bases in between. This CDR3 contains 15 residues. The CDR3: CASSLDGRTNQPQHF. CDR3 DNA sequence: TGTGCCAGCAGCTTAGATGGCAGGACTAATCAGCCCCAGCATTTT.

The chain joins TRBV28 to TRBJ2-5; 7 nucleotides agree with TRBD2. This CDR3 region has 14 residues. Unmatched junction bases numbered 4, after V lost 2 bases and J lost 4 bases. Germline assignment: CDR1 MDHEN and CDR2 SYDVKM. In DNA form, the CDR3 reads TGTGCCAGCAGTTTAATGGCGGGAGCAGAGACCCAGTACTTC. It translates to CASSLMAGAETQYF.

The rearrangement links TRBV9 to TRBJ2-2; 8 nucleotides match TRBD1. V lost 3 bases and J lost 9; bases outside the gene matches: 10. Looked up from germline, CDR1 is SGDLS and CDR2 is YYNGEE. This CDR3 spans 15 amino acids. The CDR3 DNA reads TGTGCCAGCAGCGGTGCGCAGGGGGCGACCCGGGAGCTGTTTTTT. This codes for CASSGAQGATRELFF. Looking up the rest from reference TRBV9 and TRBJ2-2 gives the full variable domain: DSGVTQTPKHLITATGQRVTLRCSPRSGDLSVYWYQQSLDQGLQFLIQYYNGEERAKGNILERFSAQQFPDLHSELNLSSLELGDSALYFCASSGAQGATRELFFGEGSRLTVL.

V gene TRBV30 combines with J gene TRBJ1-4; D gene unclear. In germline, CDR1 is GTSNPN, CDR2 SVGIG (reference sequence). Trimming removed 0 bases from V and 8 bases from J, with 13 bases in between. The CDR3 contains 14 residues. The CDR3 nucleotides are TGTGCCTGGAGTGTACGAAGGGCGCGCGAAAAACTGTTTTTT. Translation: CAWSVRRAREKLFF.

The chain combines TRBV11-2 with TRBJ1-2, with D unresolved. The CDR3 loop spans 14 amino acids. The V and J ends lost 1 base and 5 bases respectively, with 11 bases between them. The germline gives CDR1 SGHAT, CDR2 FQNNGV. CDR3 sequence: CASSLGAIPYGYTF. The CDR3, as DNA: TGTGCCAGCAGCTTAGGTGCGATACCATATGGCTACACCTTC.

J is TRBJ2-7 and V is TRBV7-9, with a possible D match to TRBD2 (5 bases). Germline CDR1 and CDR2: SEHNR and FQNEAQ (reference sequence). The CDR3 extends over 11 amino acids. V lost 7 bases and J lost 5, with 9 bases in between. CDR3 DNA: TGTGCCAGCACCTCGGGGAACGAGCAGTACTTC. Its translation is CASTSGNEQYF.

This chain connects TRBV29-1 to TRBJ2-3; TRBD1 aligns across 8 bases. The CDR3 spans 15 residues. V shed 2 bases and J 4 bases; nucleotides not matched to a gene: 8. Per the germline V gene, CDR1 is SQVTM and CDR2 is ANQGSEA. The CDR3 reads CSVETGGFRADTQYF. Here the CDR3 DNA reads TGCAGCGTTGAAACAGGGGGATTTCGTGCAGATACGCAGTATTTT.

The chain links TRBV6-1 to TRBJ1-1; no reliable D call. This CDR3 has 13 residues. V lost 1 base and J 4 bases, leaving 7 bases between the germline ends. Germline CDR1 MNHNS, CDR2 SASEGT. CDR3 sequence reads: CASSEDSSTEAFF. In DNA, the CDR3 is TGTGCCAGCAGTGAAGACTCGAGCACTGAAGCTTTCTTT.

The chain recombines TRBV5-5 with TRBJ1-5; TRBD1 matches at 8 bases. The V gene end was trimmed by 4 bases and the J gene end by 7 bases; junction bases not matched to a gene: 10. The CDR3 is 15 residues long. Germline V gene data show CDR1 as SGHKS and CDR2 as YYEKEE (reference sequence). The CDR3 nucleotides are TGTGCCAGCAGCGACGCCACAGGGGGAGAGCAGCCCCAGCATTTT. It specifies CASSDATGGEQPQHF.

The chain links TRBV4-1 to TRBJ1-4, with unresolved D. V shed 1 base and J shed 5 bases, with 11 bases lying between them. The CDR3 sequence is 15 residues long. CDR1 is MGHRA, CDR2 YSYEKL, per germline. CDR3 nucleotide sequence: TGCGCCAGCAGCCAAGGGCCCGGACTCAATGAAAAACTGTTTTTT. Translation gives CASSQGPGLNEKLFF.

V is TRBV5-1 and J is TRBJ1-4, with D tentatively TRBD1 (6 bases). Germline CDR1 is SGHRS and CDR2 is YFSETQ. The length of the CDR3 is 13 residues. V dropped 8 bases and J dropped 4 bases, with 12 bases sitting between them. CDR3 bases: TGCGCCAGTCAACAGGGAGATAATGAAAAACTGTTTTTT. This translates into CASQQGDNEKLFF.

V is TRBV10-3 and J is TRBJ2-1, with 11 bases fitting TRBD2. Trimming at V came to 3 bases and at J to 9 bases, leaving 10 bases not matched to a gene. Germline values: CDR1 ENHRY, CDR2 SYGVKD. The CDR3 has 16 residues. CDR3 protein: CAISDPSSGRESEQFF. The DNA of the CDR3 is TGTGCCATCAGTGACCCGAGTAGCGGGAGGGAAAGTGAGCAGTTCTTC.

The chain couples TRBV7-8 to TRBJ2-1; 9 bases agree with TRBD2. CDR3 length: 16 residues. V was pared by 3 bases and J by 5 bases, with 8 bases of the junction left unmatched. Germline assignment: CDR1 SGHVS and CDR2 FQNEAQ. CDR3 nucleotides: TGTGCCAGCAGCTTGGTTAGCGGGAGTGGAAACAATGAGCAGTTCTTC. Protein sequence: CASSLVSGSGNNEQFF.

This clone was detected only a few times. This chain uses TRBV27 with TRBJ2-7, with D tentatively TRBD2 (6 bases). Germline V gives CDR1 MNHEY, CDR2 SMNVEV (reference sequence). This CDR3 spans 14 amino acids. V lost 5 bases, J lost 5 bases, and 16 bases lay in between. This CDR3 is CASSPGLPGHEQYF. Here the CDR3 DNA reads TGTGCCAGCAGTCCGGGACTCCCTGGCCACGAGCAGTACTTC.

The chain combines TRBV19 with TRBJ2-7, with D perhaps TRBD2 (5 bases). CDR1 is LNHDA, CDR2 SQIVND, per germline (reference sequence). V was pared by 6 bases and J by 4 bases, with 13 bases between. CDR3 size: 13 residues. The DNA for the CDR3 is TGTGCCAGTAGCTCTCCGGGGAGATACGAGCAGTACTTC. Translation: CASSSPGRYEQYF.

The chain has TRBV9 and TRBJ2-3; D remains unclear. CDR3 length equals 11 residues. V was shortened by 0 bases and J by 5 bases, with 1 base between the two germline ends. CDR1 is SGDLS and CDR2 is YYNGEE in the germline V gene. The CDR3, as DNA: TGTGCCAGCAGCGTAGAAGATACGCAGTATTTT. This sequence encodes CASSVEDTQYF.

The genes are TRBV19 and TRBJ2-3; 11 nucleotides line up with TRBD1. The CDR3 contains 14 residues. Germline V gene lookup returns CDR1 LNHDA and CDR2 SQIVND (reference sequence). V lost 8 bases and J lost 0; bases outside the gene matches: 1. The CDR3 bases are TGTGCCAGTCGGGACAGGGGGAGCACAGATACGCAGTATTTT. Its translation: CASRDRGSTDTQYF.

The V call is TRBV5-1, the J call TRBJ2-5; no definite D call. The CDR3 totals 12 residues. CDR1 and CDR2 (germline): SGHRS, YFSETQ. V was cut by 0 bases and J by 4 bases, with 4 bases left in between. The chain's CDR3 is CASSLASETQYF. CDR3 DNA sequence: TGCGCCAGCAGCTTGGCCTCAGAGACCCAGTACTTC.

V is TRBV6-6 and J is TRBJ2-7, with D perhaps assigned TRBD1 or TRBD2 (5 bases each). The CDR3 runs 15 residues. Germline CDR1 reads MNHNY; CDR2 reads SVGAGI (reference sequence). Trimming stripped 7 bases from V and 4 bases from J, with 20 bases between. The CDR3 DNA reads as TGTGCCAGCACCGAAGCCGGGACGGGCATTTACGAGCAGTACTTC. Translating it yields CASTEAGTGIYEQYF.

CDR3 bases: TGTGCCAGCCGTAGCGGGAGGCCTTACAATGAGCAGTTCTTC. Translating gives CASRSGRPYNEQFF. The chain uses TRBV21-1 and TRBJ2-1; the listed D gene, TRBD2, was not tested against the DNA. TRBV21-1 is a listed pseudogene. The CDR3 runs to 14 residues.

This rearrangement joins TRBV25-1 to TRBJ1-2; D is perhaps TRBD1 (5 bases). Germline V gene sequence: CDR1 MGHDK, CDR2 SYGVNS. Trimming shortened V by 2 bases and J by 4 bases, and 11 bases separated the two germline ends. CDR3 length: 14 residues. CDR3 protein: CASSELEGLYGYTF. Written as DNA, the CDR3 is TGTGCCAGCAGTGAACTCGAGGGACTCTATGGCTACACCTTC.

The CDR3: CAWSSGAGPYEQYF. The DNA of the CDR3 is TGTGCCTGGAGTAGCGGAGCAGGCCCCTACGAGCAGTACTTC. The chain is built from TRBV30 and TRBJ2-7; tentative D call: TRBD2 (5 bases). Trimming shortened V by 2 bases and J by 2 bases, and 13 bases separated the two germline ends. The CDR3 sequence is 14 residues long. Germline assignment: CDR1 GTSNPN and CDR2 SVGIG (reference sequence).

The chain is built from TRBV6-5 and TRBJ2-4, with D unresolved. Per the germline V gene, CDR1 is MNHEY and CDR2 is SVGAGI. The CDR3 length is 15 residues. V was trimmed by 0 bases and J by 7 bases, leaving 13 bases between them. CDR3 sequence: CASSYSFGDRNIQYF. The DNA for the CDR3 is TGTGCCAGCAGTTACTCATTTGGGGATAGGAACATTCAGTACTTC.

The gene calls are TRBV11-2 and TRBJ2-3, with 13 positions matching TRBD2. Germline values: CDR1 SGHAT, CDR2 FQNNGV. The V gene end was trimmed by 1 base and the J gene end by 2 bases; junction bases not matched to a gene: 6. The CDR3 runs 18 residues. The CDR3 region is CASSLGATSGRYTDTQYF. The CDR3 nucleotides read TGTGCCAGCAGCTTAGGGGCGACTAGCGGGAGGTACACAGATACGCAGTATTTT.

The gene calls are TRBV10-1 and TRBJ2-7; 15 positions match TRBD2. CDR3 length: 19 residues. CDR1 and CDR2 (germline): WNHNN, SYGVQD (reference sequence). V lost 4 bases and J lost 0; bases outside the gene matches: 10. The CDR3 bases are TGCGCCAGCAGTGCTGCGATGGGACTAGCGGGAGGAGTCTCCTACGAGCAGTACTTC. Amino acid sequence: CASSAAMGLAGGVSYEQYF.

This clone has a handful of counts. This sequence joins TRBV5-1 and TRBJ1-1; TRBD1 agrees at 12 bases. Trimming at V came to 4 bases and at J to 5 bases, leaving 6 bases not matched to a gene. The CDR3 totals 15 residues. Germline lookup yields CDR1 SGHRS and CDR2 YFSETQ. The CDR3: CASSPGQGAGTEAFF. In DNA, the CDR3 is TGCGCCAGCAGCCCGGGACAGGGGGCCGGGACTGAAGCTTTCTTT.

The CDR3 protein is CASSQGQGPNYGYTF. CDR3 coding DNA: TGCGCCAGCAGCCAAGGTCAAGGGCCAAACTATGGCTACACCTTC. This chain links TRBV4-1 with TRBJ1-2; the D is unclear. The ends were cut back, 1 base at V and 2 bases at J, with 11 bases in the middle. CDR1 and CDR2 (germline): MGHRA, YSYEKL. The CDR3 spans 15 residues.

The chain employs TRBV7-9 and TRBJ2-5, with TRBD2 as a possible D gene (6 bases). The CDR3 is made up of 19 amino acids. The V gene lost 7 bases and the J gene lost 3 bases, with 30 bases spanning the gap. Germline V gene lookup returns CDR1 SEHNR and CDR2 FQNEAQ (reference sequence). The CDR3 sequence: CASTSYFIPGTQREETQYF. CDR3 nucleotide sequence: TGTGCCAGCACCTCTTACTTTATCCCCGGGACTCAGAGAGAAGAGACCCAGTACTTC. Complete variable domain (other parts from reference TRBV7-9 and TRBJ2-5): DTGVSQNPRHKITKRGQNVTFRCDPISEHNRLYWYRQTLGQGPEFLTYFQNEAQLEKSRLLSDRFSAERPKGSFSTLEIQRTEQGDSAMYLCASTSYFIPGTQREETQYFGPGTRLLVL.

The J gene is TRBJ2-2, the V gene TRBV18, with D hard to call. Germline CDR1 reads KGHSH; CDR2 reads LQKENI. The CDR3 runs to 15 residues. Trimming cost V 1 base and J 5 bases, with 11 bases left between them. DNA for the CDR3: TGTGCCAGCTCACCACTTTTTGGGTCGACCGGGGAGCTGTTTTTT. This sequence encodes CASSPLFGSTGELFF. The full variable domain, its missing parts supplied by reference TRBV18 and TRBJ2-2, is NAGVMQNPRHLVRRRGQEARLRCSPMKGHSHVYWYRQLPEEGLKFMVYLQKENIIDESGMPKERFSAEFPKEGPSILRIQQVVRGDSAAYFCASSPLFGSTGELFFGEGSRLTVL.

The genes are TRBV27 and TRBJ2-5; 7 bases line up with TRBD1. The closer fit of TRBJ2-7 to the DNA end suggests the J call may be wrong. CDR3 length: 13 residues. Germline-derived CDR1 and CDR2 are MNHEY and SMNVEV (reference sequence). DNA of the CDR3: TGTGCCAGCAGTTTCCTACAGGGGTACGAGCAGTACTTC. Its translation is CASSFLQGYEQYF.

This clone has just a few counts. V usage is TRBV28 and J usage is TRBJ2-5, with D possibly TRBD2 on 5 matching bases. V shed 6 bases and J shed 1 base, with 9 bases lying between them. The CDR3 spans 13 residues. Germline CDR1 is MDHEN and CDR2 is SYDVKM. CDR3 nucleotides: TGTGCCAGCAGAGGAGGCCTCCAAGAGACCCAGTACTTC. Translated: CASRGGLQETQYF. Together with reference TRBV28 and TRBJ2-5, the CDR3 gives the full variable domain: DVKVTQSSRYLVKRTGEKVFLECVQDMDHENMFWYRQDPGLGLRLIYFSYDVKMKEKGDIPEGYSVSREKKERFSLILESASTNQTSMYLCASRGGLQETQYFGPGTRLLVL.